These 25 T cell receptor beta chains originate from one sample sequenced in a study of memory CD4+ T cells and cytomegalovirus serostatus (dated by TCRdb to the late 2010s). Single viable CD3+CD4+CD8-CD45RO+ cells were sorted as memory CD4+ T cells on a FACSAria II. Libraries were built with the immunoSEQ multiplex PCR assay. Drawn from immuneACCESS, this table holds only the in-frame rearrangements with V and J called that TCRdb kept. Clones are partly lost; checked studies trace under half to an unresolved V gene and leave the rest unexplained. For this sample the table gives 35,000 to 50,000 clones, of which 60% to 85% were detected only once. The ten largest clones represent 0.55% of the sample. The sample taken for sequencing was memory CD4+ T cells from blood. The receptors stem from an adult in good health and CMV-seronegative.

The CDR3 sequence is CATSRDGDTEAFF. DNA for the CDR3: TGTGCCACCAGCAGAGATGGAGACACTGAAGCTTTCTTT. The V gene is TRBV15, the J gene TRBJ1-1; no definite D call. The V end was cut by 0 bases, the J end by 3 bases, with 5 bases between. CDR1 and CDR2 from the germline V gene are LNHNV and YYDKDF (reference sequence). The CDR3 covers 13 residues.

This clone was detected a few times. The V gene is TRBV2, the J gene TRBJ1-2, with TRBD1 matching over 7 bases. The CDR3 contains 13 residues. Per the germline V gene, CDR1 is SNHLY and CDR2 is FYNNEI. The trim removed 6 bases at V and 10 bases at J, leaving 11 bases unmatched. For the CDR3, the DNA is TGTGCCAGCAGGACCCAGGGGGTAGGAGACTACACCTTC. This gives the protein CASRTQGVGDYTF.

This chain connects TRBV28 to TRBJ2-7; TRBD1 aligns across 11 bases. Germline CDR1 and CDR2: MDHEN and SYDVKM. The CDR3 has 17 residues. The V and J ends lost 3 bases and 5 bases, in that order; junction bases with no gene match: 12. CDR3 bases: TGTGCCAGCAGTTTTAGGGTTTGGGGACAGGGGGACGACGAGCAGTACTTC. Encoded protein: CASSFRVWGQGDDEQYF.

This sequence joins TRBV6-1 and TRBJ2-3; D gene ambiguous. CDR1 and CDR2 from the germline V gene are MNHNS and SASEGT. The germline V and J ends were trimmed by 6 bases and 4 bases, with 8 bases remaining between them. This CDR3 comprises 12 residues. The DNA for the CDR3 is TGTGCCAGCAGCCAAAGGGCAGATACGCAGTATTTT. As protein: CASSQRADTQYF.

This clone was seen only a few times. The CDR3 DNA sequence: TGTGCCAGCAGCCGGGGACAGATGAATTCACCCCTCCACTTT. Translated: CASSRGQMNSPLHF. The genes are TRBV5-6 and TRBJ1-6; 7 bases are shared with TRBD1. CDR1 and CDR2 (germline): SGHDT, YYEEEE. This CDR3 has 14 residues. J was trimmed by 7 bases and V by 4 bases; bases with no gene match: 5.

CDR3: CASSQADQPQHF. CDR3 in DNA: TGTGCCAGCAGCCAGGCGGATCAGCCCCAGCATTTT. The chain uses TRBV14 and TRBJ1-5, with no clear D. The length of the CDR3 is 12 residues. Trimming took off 3 bases at V and 5 bases at J, with 5 bases between the two ends. The V gene's germline CDR1 is SGHDN and CDR2 FVKESK.

The V and J genes are TRBV18 and TRBJ2-5; D uncertain. Germline lookup yields CDR1 KGHSH and CDR2 LQKENI. CDR3 length: 15 amino acids. V lost 3 bases, J lost 2 bases, and 13 bases lay in between. CDR3 residues: CASSPPEGRQETQYF. As DNA, the CDR3 is TGTGCCAGCTCACCCCCCGAAGGACGTCAAGAGACCCAGTACTTC.

The CDR3 DNA reads TGTGCCAGCAGTCAACAGGGGGTCGGAAGGGATCAGCCCCAGCATTTT. Translation: CASSQQGVGRDQPQHF. The chain combines TRBV2 with TRBJ1-5; 8 bases line up with TRBD1. Germline V gives CDR1 SNHLY, CDR2 FYNNEI. The J segment lost 5 bases and the V segment lost 5 bases, leaving 11 bases of the junction unmatched. This CDR3 spans 16 amino acids.

The gene calls are TRBV5-1 and TRBJ2-1; tentative D call: TRBD1 (7 bases). This CDR3 is built from 16 residues. Germline V CDR1 and CDR2: SGHRS, YFSETQ. V was pared by 0 bases and J by 5 bases, with 15 bases between. In nucleotides, the CDR3 is TGCGCCAGCAGCTTGGTCCCAGGGGGGAAGAACAATGAGCAGTTCTTC. This sequence encodes CASSLVPGGKNNEQFF.

V gene TRBV9 combines with J gene TRBJ2-1; 8 bases line up with TRBD1. The CDR3 runs 15 residues. Germline loops: CDR1 SGDLS, CDR2 YYNGEE. The ends lost 0 bases at V and 1 base at J; junction bases unmatched: 0. The chain's CDR3 is CASSVGQGSYNEQFF. As DNA, the CDR3 is TGTGCCAGCAGCGTAGGACAGGGGTCCTACAATGAGCAGTTCTTC.

The chain employs TRBV4-2 and TRBJ2-7; D not resolved. The CDR3 totals 15 residues. With 0 bases removed from V and 0 bases from J, the gap between germline ends came to 9 bases. Looked up from germline, CDR1 is LGHNA and CDR2 is YNFKEQ. The CDR3 protein is CASSQDLLVSYEQYF. CDR3 nucleotides: TGTGCCAGCAGCCAAGATCTTTTAGTCTCCTACGAGCAGTACTTC.

The chain employs TRBV4-2 and TRBJ2-2, with 8 bases fitting TRBD2. Germline values: CDR1 LGHNA, CDR2 YNFKEQ. The V segment lost 4 bases and the J segment 10 bases; nucleotides outside the gene matches: 17. The CDR3 extends over 17 amino acids. The CDR3 is CASSRDQLAGGRVELFF. CDR3 coding DNA: TGTGCCAGCAGCCGAGATCAGCTGGCGGGGGGCCGAGTGGAGCTGTTTTTT.

V gene TRBV2 combines with J gene TRBJ1-4; D is perhaps TRBD1 (6 bases). Germline V gene data show CDR1 as SNHLY and CDR2 as FYNNEI. The CDR3 consists of 14 residues. The V gene lost 7 bases and the J gene lost 7 bases, with 16 bases spanning the gap. The CDR3 nucleotides are TGTGCCAGCACGAGGGAGGACAGCGTTGAAAAACTGTTTTTT. Amino acids: CASTREDSVEKLFF.

The V gene is TRBV19, the J gene TRBJ1-5; D not certain. CDR1 and CDR2 (germline): LNHDA, SQIVND (reference sequence). The ends were cut back, 8 bases at V and 2 bases at J, with 13 bases in the middle. This CDR3 has 14 amino acids. The CDR3 coding sequence is TGTGCCAGTTTGCAGGTTTGGGGCAATCAGCCCCAGCATTTT. The encoded protein is CASLQVWGNQPQHF.

V is TRBV7-9 and J is TRBJ1-6; maybe TRBD1 (6 bases). Trimming took 4 bases from V and 9 from J, leaving 13 bases between them. The CDR3 sequence is 14 residues long. The V gene's germline CDR1 is SEHNR and CDR2 FQNEAQ (reference sequence). The CDR3 coding sequence is TGTGCCAGCAGCTCACCAGGAGGGGGTTCACCCCTCCACTTT. As protein: CASSSPGGGSPLHF.

The chain links TRBV5-4 to TRBJ1-2; D may be TRBD1 (6 bases). The CDR3 loop spans 14 amino acids. Germline V gene sequence: CDR1 SGHNT, CDR2 YYREEE (reference sequence). Trimming removed 3 bases from V and 7 bases from J, with 16 bases in between. In DNA form, the CDR3 reads TGTGCCAGCAGCTCGGCTGGGGGGGCCGGTGGCTACACCTTC. The encoded protein is CASSSAGGAGGYTF.

This chain joins TRBV7-2 and TRBJ1-1, with D unresolved. V dropped 1 base and J dropped 1 base, with 4 bases sitting between them. Germline CDR1 reads SGHTA; CDR2 reads FQGNSA. This CDR3 contains 13 residues. CDR3 bases: TGTGCCAGCAGCTTAGGACAGAACACTGAAGCTTTCTTT. The encoded protein is CASSLGQNTEAFF.

This clone was counted a single time. The V gene is TRBV11-2, the J gene TRBJ2-3; 7 bases fit TRBD2. This CDR3 has 15 residues. Germline values: CDR1 SGHAT, CDR2 FQNNGV. Trimming removed 8 bases from V and 9 bases from J; junction bases left unmatched: 17. The CDR3 coding sequence is TGTGCCAGCGGAACCGGGGGGAATCTACGGAGAACGCAGTATTTT. This sequence encodes CASGTGGNLRRTQYF.

The chain uses TRBV7-2 and TRBJ2-7; D is tentatively TRBD1 or TRBD2 (5 bases each). Germline V gene lookup returns CDR1 SGHTA and CDR2 FQGNSA. Trimming removed 2 bases at V and 7 bases at J, with 24 bases between. CDR3 length: 17 residues. CDR3 sequence (DNA): TGTGCCAGCAGCTTAAAGAAGTCGGGCACGGGACCTAGGGAGCAGTACTTC. It encodes CASSLKKSGTGPREQYF.

V usage is TRBV18 and J usage is TRBJ2-3; D is perhaps TRBD1 (5 bases). The V end lost 5 bases, the J end lost 6 bases, and 9 bases lay between the germline ends. This CDR3 region has 12 residues. Germline CDR1 and CDR2: KGHSH and LQKENI. The DNA of the CDR3 is TGTGCCAGCTCATTGACAGAGGATACGCAGTATTTT. It specifies CASSLTEDTQYF.

The chain uses TRBV29-1 and TRBJ1-3, with 8 bases that match TRBD1. CDR3 length equals 13 residues. The V segment lost 6 bases and the J segment 3 bases; nucleotides outside the gene matches: 4. Germline CDR1 and CDR2: SQVTM and ANQGSEA. The CDR3 DNA reads as TGCAGCGTCCGTACAGGGGGTGGAAACACCATATATTTT. Amino acids: CSVRTGGGNTIYF.

The V and J genes are TRBV19 and TRBJ1-6; D is undetermined. The V gene's germline CDR1 is LNHDA and CDR2 SQIVND (reference sequence). The V and J ends lost 3 bases and 5 bases respectively, with 8 bases between them. The CDR3 is 14 residues long. CDR3 region: CASSMQADNSPLHF. As DNA, the CDR3 is TGTGCCAGTAGTATGCAGGCAGATAATTCACCCCTCCACTTT.

This clone was recorded only once. The J gene is TRBJ2-7, the V gene TRBV29-1; D ambiguous. The CDR3 covers 11 residues. Between the trimmed V and J ends, which lost 5 bases and 2 bases, there was a span of 7 bases. Germline V gene lookup returns CDR1 SQVTM and CDR2 ANQGSEA. The CDR3 spells CSVSGPYEQYF. DNA of the CDR3: TGCAGCGTTAGTGGTCCCTACGAGCAGTACTTC.

The chain couples TRBV6-6 to TRBJ2-1; D is ambiguous. This CDR3 has 13 amino acids. The V gene's germline CDR1 is MNHNY and CDR2 SVGAGI (reference sequence). V was clipped by 2 bases and J by 5 bases, with 7 bases between them. CDR3 sequence: CASSYIRDNEQFF. The CDR3 nucleotides read TGTGCCAGCAGTTACATCCGAGACAATGAGCAGTTCTTC.

The chain links TRBV18 to TRBJ2-3; possibly TRBD1 for D (8 bases). Germline V gene data show CDR1 as KGHSH and CDR2 as LQKENI. V was shortened by 5 bases and J by 3 bases, with 18 bases between the two germline ends. This CDR3 comprises 16 residues. DNA for the CDR3: TGTGCCAGCTCAGCAGGGACAGGACTAGTGACAGATACGCAGTATTTT. It encodes CASSAGTGLVTDTQYF.